The entry below gives a single T cell receptor beta chain sequence along with its context. This receptor's antigen is unknown. Base qualities are not provided; no much larger clone lies one nucleotide away. The data stem from a study of T cell responses to AZD1222 COVID-19 vaccine (dated by TCRdb to 2020 to 2022). Turning to the overall study: A total of 230 or so trial participants underwent TCR sequencing, of whom roughly 210 received two doses of AZD1222 and about 25 received two doses of the MenACWY control vaccine. Trial participants were enrolled by age into 18-55, 56-69 and 70-plus year subgroups, with approximately 160, 26 and 62 TCR-sequenced participants respectively. The research as a whole found: After two AZD1222 doses, both the breadth and the depth of spike-specific TCRs were significantly higher than at day 0 and than in MenACWY recipients. The 56-69-year group was small, and its depth increase did not reach significance, likely because of low power. CD4 TCRs associated with the vaccine covered the entire spike protein, and the dominant responses were in regions 160-218 and 743-854. Because no day 14 peak-response samples were available, repertoires were characterized only after the peak T cell response. Conclusions about previously exposed vaccinees were limited because only a handful of AZD1222 recipients were SARS-CoV-2 seropositive at baseline. Most participants were white British and females outnumbered males, and the authors suggested that clonal diversity may have been underestimated. Reportedly, close to half of the unique spike-specific TCRs recognized epitopes lying outside the regions that are mutated in the B.1.351 and B.1.1.7 variants.

The CDR3 regions of human TCRbeta chains were subjected to immunosequencing. From the authors' description of their analysis: Repertoire TCRs were checked for matches against a reference library of SARS-CoV-2-specific TCRs that had been generated using the MIRA antigen-specificity platform. Breadth was defined as the fraction of unique TCRs that were SARS-CoV-2-associated. Depth was defined as the fraction of total T cells that were SARS-CoV-2-associated. Using the MIRA data, each spike-specific TCR was assigned both to the spike region to which the TCR was reactive and to a CD4 or CD8 class. Log10-transformed breadth and depth values were compared by one-way ANOVA with Sidak's multiple comparisons tests. What TCRdb holds here is the immuneACCESS table cut down to in-frame rearrangements. Part of the clones is not present; checked against another copy, under half of the missing clones reflect an unresolved V gene, and the others are unexplained. V, J and clone size are those of that table, while D and trimming were read from the DNA. The sample records over 110,000 clones, approximately 90% of which are singletons. Clones ranked in the top ten supply less than 9.5% of the sample.

The CDR3 measures 16 amino acids from cysteine to phenylalanine. The kept DNA is CDR3 alone, 48 bases in frame from the first base. Compared with germline, V lacks 2 bases and J lacks 1 base; bases without a gene match: 4. Based on the germline V gene, the CDR1 and CDR2 sequences are MNHEY and SVGEGT. According to the study, the label for this sample's time point signals: about 28 days (+/-7) after the second vaccine dose. Because spike-specific TCR depth and breadth did not differ between the two schedules, AZD1222 recipients who got a second dose at roughly 4 weeks were pooled with those who got a second dose at roughly 12 weeks. Vaccinee samples came from UK trials COV001 and COV002, including a single-blind randomized controlled phase 2/3 trial of AZD1222 (ChAdOx1 nCoV-19) in healthy adults. For TCRbeta chain sequencing, PBMC samples were collected from trial participants at day 0 and at day 28 after the second dose.

This sequence was found in an adult who received the AZD1222 COVID-19 vaccine. The source material was peripheral blood, sampled 28 days after the second AZD1222 dose. The sequence links TRBV6-2 or TRBV6-3 to TRBJ2-3, and TRBD2 matches 9 of the central bases. The CDR3 corresponds to CASSYGLAGGTDTQYF. The nucleotides read TGTGCCAGCAGTTACGGATTAGCGGGAGGCACAGATACGCAGTATTTT.